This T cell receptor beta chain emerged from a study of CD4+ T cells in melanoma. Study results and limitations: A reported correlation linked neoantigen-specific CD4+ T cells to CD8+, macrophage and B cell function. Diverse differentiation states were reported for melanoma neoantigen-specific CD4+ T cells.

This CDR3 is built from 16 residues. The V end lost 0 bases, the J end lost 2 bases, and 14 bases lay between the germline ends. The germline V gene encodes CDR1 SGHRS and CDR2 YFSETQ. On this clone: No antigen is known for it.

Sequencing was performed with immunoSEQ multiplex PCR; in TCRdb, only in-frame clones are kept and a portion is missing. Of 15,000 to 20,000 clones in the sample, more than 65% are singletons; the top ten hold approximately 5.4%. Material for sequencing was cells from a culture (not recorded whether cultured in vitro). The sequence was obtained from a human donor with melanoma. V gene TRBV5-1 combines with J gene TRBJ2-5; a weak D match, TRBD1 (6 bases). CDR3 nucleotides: TGCGCCAGCAGCTTGGCCTGGGGGACAAATCAAGAGACCCAGTACTTC. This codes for CASSLAWGTNQETQYF.